This T cell receptor (beta chain) was recorded in a study of cytomegalovirus exposure and HLA in healthy donors. Study results and caveats: In a later analysis, an Asian-associated ancestry cluster reportedly showed fewer N-insertions than the approximately 620-donor mean.

Losses at the gene ends were 0 bases for V and 0 bases for J; bases not matched to a gene: 6. Germline V CDR1 and CDR2: WSHSY, SAAADI. The CDR3 loop spans 17 amino acids. The PCR contained 60 Vbeta and 13 Jbeta primers. Sequencing used immunoSEQ multiplex PCR; TCRdb keeps in-frame clones, though not all of them. The sample shows around 140,000 clones, 82% of them seen only once. About this clone: Its specificity is unknown.

This cohort consisted of healthy bone marrow donors. The origin of this receptor is a woman in her fifties or sixties in good health and CMV-seropositive. Input material: PBMCs. The J gene is TRBJ2-3, the V gene TRBV10-2, with TRBD1 identical over 7 bases. As DNA, the CDR3 is TGCGCCAGCAGTGAGTCGAGGGACAGCTTTAGCACAGATACGCAGTATTTT. Translation gives CASSESRDSFSTDTQYF.